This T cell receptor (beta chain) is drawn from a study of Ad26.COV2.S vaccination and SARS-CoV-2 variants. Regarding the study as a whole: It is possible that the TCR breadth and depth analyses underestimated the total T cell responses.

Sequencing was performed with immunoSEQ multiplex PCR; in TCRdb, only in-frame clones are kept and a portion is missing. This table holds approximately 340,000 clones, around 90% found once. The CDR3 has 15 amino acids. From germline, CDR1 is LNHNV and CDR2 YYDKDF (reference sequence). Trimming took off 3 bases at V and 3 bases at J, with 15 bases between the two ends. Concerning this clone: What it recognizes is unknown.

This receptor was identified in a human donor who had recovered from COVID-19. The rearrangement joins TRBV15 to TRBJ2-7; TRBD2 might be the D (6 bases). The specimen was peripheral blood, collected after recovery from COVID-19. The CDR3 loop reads CATSSGGSALYEQYF. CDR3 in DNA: TGTGCCACCAGCAGCGGGGGTTCTGCGCTCTACGAGCAGTACTTC.